This T cell receptor beta chain stems from a study of cytomegalovirus exposure and HLA in healthy donors. Using immunoSEQ multiplex PCR, the repertoire was profiled, and TCRdb retains in-frame clones only, with some absent. The sample has 80,000 to 95,000 clones, approximately 93% seen once. J lost 5 bases, V lost 0 bases, and 11 bases had no gene match. Germline lookup yields CDR1 SGHRS and CDR2 YFSETQ. The CDR3 has 17 residues. The source material was PBMCs. The rearrangement uses TRBV5-1 and TRBJ2-5; 9 bases agree with TRBD1. The TCR was taken from a woman younger than 45 in good health and CMV-seropositive. CDR3 protein: CASSLVGGTGGKETQYF. The CDR3 nucleotides are TGCGCCAGCAGCTTGGTAGGGGGCACAGGGGGCAAGGAGACCCAGTACTTC.